A selection of T cell receptor beta chains follows, all from one sample in a study of identical twins. TCRdb recomputed calls from the 5' RACE reads with MiXCR, one row per CDR3 protein. The sample includes 700,000 or so distinct CDR3 sequences, under 9% of them seen just once. These data were also filed under a second study, of yellow fever vaccine responses in identical twins.

Material: PBMCs. The receptors come from a woman aged 18-35 years in good health. The CDR3 runs from the conserved cysteine through the conserved F or W. The order of the fields is J gene, clone size, V gene, D gene, CDR3 DNA, CDR3 protein. D genes are given only for firm matches. Size is stated for part of the rows, as once, few or many counts, or as a class when the clone is expanded.

TRBJ2-1 | few | TRBV7-8 | . | TGTGCCAGCCTCCGAGCGGAAAATGAGCAGTTCTTC | CASLRAENEQFF
TRBJ2-3 | . | TRBV29-1 | . | TGCAGCGTTGAACCCCAGGGGCGCAGCACAGATACGCAGTATTTT | CSVEPQGRSTDTQYF
TRBJ1-1 | . | TRBV29-1 | . | TGCAGCGTTGTAAGTGTTACCCTTGAAGCTTTCTTT | CSVVSVTLEAFF
TRBJ2-1 | many | TRBV5-1 | . | TGCGCCAGCAGCTTGGAGGCAATTGAGCAGTTCTTC | CASSLEAIEQFF
TRBJ2-5 | . | TRBV7-6 | . | TGTGCCATCCCCCGAGGAGAGACCCAGTACTTC | CAIPRGETQYF
TRBJ2-7 | few | TRBV6-6 | . | TGTGCCAGCAGCTACGGGTCAGGGCACGAGCAGTACTTC | CASSYGSGHEQYF
TRBJ2-5 | few | TRBV7-9 | . | TGTGCCAGCAGCTTAGTAAATAGCGGAATTTACCAAGAGACCCAGTACTTC | CASSLVNSGIYQETQYF
TRBJ2-7 | many | TRBV2 | TRBD2 | TGTGCCAGCATATCGGGACTAGCGGCGCGCGAGCAGTACTTC | CASISGLAAREQYF
TRBJ2-5 | many | TRBV4-1 | TRBD2 | TGCGCCAGCAGCCAAGAAACGGGGGGGGAGACCCAGTACTTC | CASSQETGGETQYF
TRBJ2-3 | . | TRBV4-3 | TRBD2 | TGCGCCAGCAGCCATACTAGCGGAGGCACAGATACGCAGTATTTT | CASSHTSGGTDTQYF
TRBJ1-2 | few | TRBV10-2 | TRBD1 | TGCGCCAGACCACCGGACAGGGGCTATGGCTACACCTTC | CARPPDRGYGYTF
TRBJ1-1 | many | TRBV27 | . | TGTGCCAGCACCAAACGGGACAAAAAATGGGGGAACACTGAAGCTTTCTTT | CASTKRDKKWGNTEAFF
TRBJ2-3 | many | TRBV24-1 | . | TGTGCCACCAGTGAGCGAGGCGGGGCCTACACAGATACGCAGTATTTT | CATSERGGAYTDTQYF
TRBJ2-5 | . | TRBV29-1 | . | TGCAGCGTTGAAGTCCCCCCGGACATCTTC | CSVEVPPDIF
TRBJ2-5 | . | TRBV7-8 | TRBD2 | TGTGCCAGCAGCTTAGTTGTACTAGCGGTAGATGAGACCCAGTACTTC | CASSLVVLAVDETQYF
TRBJ2-7 | few | TRBV4-1 | . | TGCGCCAGCAGCCAAGCCCCAGGGTTTTCATACGAGCAGTACTTC | CASSQAPGFSYEQYF
TRBJ2-3 | . | TRBV4-3 | . | TGCGCCAGCAGCCAAGAAGGGGGGCGCACAGATACGCAGTATTTT | CASSQEGGRTDTQYF
TRBJ2-1 | . | TRBV29-1 | . | TGCAGCGACCTTGGTCTAGGGGGTCAATCGAGGGAGCAGTTCTTC | CSDLGLGGQSREQFF
TRBJ2-2 | many | TRBV4-2 | TRBD2 | TGTGCCAGCAGCCAAGACGGGACTAGCGCCGGGGAGCTGTTTTTT | CASSQDGTSAGELFF
TRBJ2-3 | few | TRBV15 | . | TGTGCCACCATGGATCAACAGGGCTACACAGATACGCAGTATTTT | CATMDQQGYTDTQYF
TRBJ2-7 | few | TRBV20-1 | TRBD2 | TGCAGTGCTAGAGAGCCTAGCGGGAGGGGCTACGAGCAGTACTTC | CSAREPSGRGYEQYF
TRBJ2-5 | . | TRBV7-2 | TRBD2 | TGTGCCAGCAGCTCGGGACTAGCGATGACCCAAGAGACCCAGTACTTC | CASSSGLAMTQETQYF
TRBJ2-1 | . | TRBV4-2 | TRBD2 | TGTGCCAGCAGCCATTCCGGGACTAGCGGGAGGGACCCCAATGAGCAGTTCTTC | CASSHSGTSGRDPNEQFF
TRBJ2-1 | . | TRBV5-1 | TRBD2 | TGCGCCAGCAGCTCCACTAGCGACTATTCAATGGAGCAGTTCTTC | CASSSTSDYSMEQFF
TRBJ1-2 | . | TRBV11-2 | . | TGTGCCAGCAGCTTAGATCTCCGTGGATACACCTTC | CASSLDLRGYTF